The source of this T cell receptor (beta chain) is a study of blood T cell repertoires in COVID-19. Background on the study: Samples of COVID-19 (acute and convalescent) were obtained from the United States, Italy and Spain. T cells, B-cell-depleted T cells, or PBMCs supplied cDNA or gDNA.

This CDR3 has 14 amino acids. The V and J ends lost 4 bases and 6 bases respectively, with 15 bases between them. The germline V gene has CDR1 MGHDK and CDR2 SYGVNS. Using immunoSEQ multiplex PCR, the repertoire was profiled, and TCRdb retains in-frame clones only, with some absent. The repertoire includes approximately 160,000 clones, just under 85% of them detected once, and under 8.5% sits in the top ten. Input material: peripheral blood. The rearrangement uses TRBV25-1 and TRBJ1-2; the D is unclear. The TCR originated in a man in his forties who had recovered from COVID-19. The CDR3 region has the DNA TGTGCCAGCAGTGTAAGCGGGTCAGTCCATGGCTACACCTTC. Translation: CASSVSGSVHGYTF.